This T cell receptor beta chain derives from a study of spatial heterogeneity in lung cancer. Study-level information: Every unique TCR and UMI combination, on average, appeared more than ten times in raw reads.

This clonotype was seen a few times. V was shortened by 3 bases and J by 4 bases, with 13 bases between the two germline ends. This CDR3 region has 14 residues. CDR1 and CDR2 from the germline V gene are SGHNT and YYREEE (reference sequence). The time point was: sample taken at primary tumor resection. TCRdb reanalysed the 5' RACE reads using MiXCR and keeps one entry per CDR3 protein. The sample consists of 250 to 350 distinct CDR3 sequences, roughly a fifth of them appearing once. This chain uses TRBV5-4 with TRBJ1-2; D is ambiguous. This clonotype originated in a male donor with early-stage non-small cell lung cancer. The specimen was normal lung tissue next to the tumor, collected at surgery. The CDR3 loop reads CASSSDGFFYGYTF. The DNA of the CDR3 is TGTGCCAGCAGCTCGGACGGATTCTTCTATGGCTACACCTTC.